These 20 T cell receptor beta chains share one sample of origin, sequenced in a study of Graves' ophthalmopathy and Graves' hyperthyroidism. RNA transcripts were the source from which TCR beta CDR3 regions were amplified. RT-PCR was first run with HTBI primers, then multiplex PCR in a second round. TCRdb analysed the multiplex PCR reads with MiXCR anew, one entry per CDR3 protein. Here the sample spans 500,000 to 700,000 distinct CDR3 sequences, roughly 20% being singletons. The sample was peripheral blood. These receptors were obtained from a woman under 30 with stable Graves' hyperthyroidism. Some clones in this sample may be carry-over from other donors' samples.

This clonotype was seen ten or more times. The chain is built from TRBV28 and TRBJ2-6; no clear D gene. Germline CDR1 is MDHEN and CDR2 is SYDVKM. The CDR3 consists of 14 residues. V lost 2 bases and J lost 0, with 2 bases in between. CDR3 sequence reads: CASSLHSGANVLTF. The CDR3 DNA follows: TGTGCCAGCAGTTTACACTCTGGGGCCAACGTCCTGACTTTC.

This clonotype was counted a few times. The chain is built from TRBV6-1 and TRBJ2-2; either TRBD1 or TRBD2 may fit D (5 bases each). CDR1 and CDR2 (germline): MNHNS, SASEGT. Trimming pared 5 bases from V and 7 bases from J, leaving 11 bases between. This CDR3 contains 13 residues. The CDR3 region is CASSRGGNGELFF. CDR3 DNA: TGTGCCAGCAGTCGTGGGGGTAACGGGGAGCTGTTTTTT.

This clonotype was found many times. The chain has TRBV12-3 or TRBV12-4 and TRBJ1-2, with D perhaps matching TRBD1 (5 bases). The CDR3 totals 15 residues. V was pared by 5 bases and J by 5 bases, with 18 bases between. The CDR3 reads CASSDLRQGRYGYTF. DNA for the CDR3: TGTGCCAGCAGTGACCTCCGGCAGGGTCGATATGGCTACACCTTC.

This clonotype was counted a few times. This chain uses TRBV12-3 or TRBV12-4 with TRBJ2-5; no clear D. The CDR3 length is 13 residues. Between the trimmed V and J ends, which lost 4 bases and 5 bases, there was a span of 11 bases. The CDR3 reads CASSYSRAETQYF. DNA for the CDR3: TGTGCCAGCAGTTACAGTAGGGCGGAGACCCAGTACTTC.

This clonotype was seen just once. V and J are TRBV7-2 and TRBJ2-7; 8 nucleotides line up with TRBD2. Germline CDR1 is SGHTA and CDR2 is FQGNSA. The CDR3 totals 17 residues. J lost 5 bases, V lost 6 bases, and 18 bases had no gene match. The CDR3 loop reads CASSLTGTSGSKDEQYF. CDR3 sequence (DNA): TGTGCCAGCAGTCTTACCGGGACCAGCGGGAGCAAGGACGAGCAGTACTTC.

This clonotype was counted between two and nine times. This chain uses TRBV5-1 with TRBJ2-5; 8 nucleotides align to TRBD1. Germline CDR1 SGHRS, CDR2 YFSETQ. The CDR3 is 13 amino acids. J was trimmed by 5 bases and V by 6 bases; bases with no gene match: 6. This CDR3 is CASTQGARETQYF. Written as DNA, the CDR3 is TGCGCCAGCACCCAGGGGGCGCGGGAGACCCAGTACTTC.

This clonotype showed up many times. The chain joins TRBV6-1 to TRBJ1-6; D call uncertain. The CDR3 extends over 15 amino acids. Germline CDR1 reads MNHNS; CDR2 reads SASEGT. V dropped 1 base and J dropped 9 bases, with 13 bases sitting between them. This chain's CDR3 is CASSEDPGSSSPLHF. The CDR3 nucleotides read TGTGCCAGCAGTGAAGACCCAGGCTCTTCTTCACCCCTCCACTTT.

In the case of this clonotype: The germline gene is not matched at one end of the junction; a read error may be the cause. The chain is built from TRBV4-1 and TRBJ1-5, with TRBD1 as a possible D gene (5 bases). Germline loops: CDR1 MGHRA, CDR2 YSYEKL. CDR3 length equals 15 residues. The CDR3, as DNA: TGCGCCAGCATCCAAGGCCCCGGGGGGAATCAGCCCCAGCATTTT. Its translation: CASIQGPGGNQPQHF.

This clonotype was detected many times. This chain joins TRBV19 and TRBJ2-5; D is possibly TRBD2 (6 bases). Germline CDR1 LNHDA, CDR2 SQIVND (reference sequence). Deletions cut 3 bases from V and 2 bases from J, with 16 bases between. The CDR3 spans 16 residues. The DNA of the CDR3 is TGTGCCAGTAGTATGACGCCGGGACTCAAACAAGAGACCCAGTACTTC. Its translation is CASSMTPGLKQETQYF.

This clonotype showed up many times. This rearrangement joins TRBV11-1 to TRBJ2-7, with TRBD1 as a possible D gene (5 bases). The CDR3 extends over 16 amino acids. Trimming removed 1 base from V and 3 bases from J, with 16 bases in between. Looked up from germline, CDR1 is SGHAT and CDR2 is FQDESV (reference sequence). The CDR3 nucleotides read TGTGCCAGCAGCTTAGTACGGGTGGGGCAGTTCTACGAGCAGTACTTC. Translating gives CASSLVRVGQFYEQYF.

The sample holds many counts of this clonotype. The chain couples TRBV7-2 to TRBJ1-6; D unclear. From germline, CDR1 is SGHTA and CDR2 FQGNSA. Trimming removed 8 bases at V and 8 bases at J, with 16 bases between. CDR3 length equals 14 residues. The CDR3 DNA sequence: TGTGCCAGCCATCATATCGTTAGGGATTCACCCCTCCACTTT. It is translated as CASHHIVRDSPLHF.

This clonotype was observed many times. The chain combines TRBV3-1 with TRBJ1-1; TRBD1 matches at 7 bases. The CDR3 is 14 residues long. CDR1 is LGHDT, CDR2 YNNKEL, per germline (reference sequence). Trimming at V came to 6 bases and at J to 4 bases, leaving 8 bases not matched to a gene. CDR3 nucleotides: TGTGCCAGCAGTACCAGGGGGACGGGCACTGAAGCTTTCTTT. Translated: CASSTRGTGTEAFF.

This clonotype was seen repeatedly, ten times or more. This chain links TRBV9 with TRBJ1-6; no definite D call. The V gene's germline CDR1 is SGDLS and CDR2 YYNGEE. The CDR3 is made up of 16 amino acids. Deletions cut 4 bases from V and 0 bases from J, with 11 bases between. CDR3 residues: CASSPGFGSYNSPLHF. CDR3 nucleotides: TGTGCCAGCAGCCCGGGCTTTGGCTCCTATAATTCACCCCTCCACTTT.

The J gene is TRBJ1-1, the V gene TRBV5-1; a weak D match, TRBD1 (5 bases). Germline CDR1 reads SGHRS; CDR2 reads YFSETQ. This CDR3 spans 13 amino acids. Trimming removed 6 bases from V and 5 bases from J, with 14 bases in between. CDR3: CASTREGRTEAFF. DNA for the CDR3: TGCGCCAGCACCCGGGAGGGGAGAACTGAAGCTTTCTTT. Drawing the rest from reference TRBV5-1 and TRBJ1-1, the complete variable domain is KAGVTQTPRYLIKTRGQQVTLSCSPISGHRSVSWYQQTPGQGLQFLFEYFSETQRNKGNFPGRFSGRQFSNSRSEMNVSTLELGDSALYLCASTREGRTEAFFGQGTRLTVV.

At least ten counts were recorded for this clonotype. This chain links TRBV15 with TRBJ1-5, with 8 bases that match TRBD1. Germline CDR1 LNHNV, CDR2 YYDKDF (reference sequence). This CDR3 spans 15 amino acids. Germline trimming cut 5 bases from V and 4 bases from J; bases unmatched to any gene: 7. The CDR3 DNA follows: TGTGCCACCAGCGATAGGACAGGGCGTAATCAGCCCCAGCATTTT. It encodes CATSDRTGRNQPQHF.

This clonotype was observed at least ten times. The rearrangement joins TRBV29-1 to TRBJ2-7; TRBD1 might be the D (6 bases). CDR1 SQVTM and CDR2 ANQGSEA come from the germline V gene. V gave up 4 bases and J gave up 4 bases, with 17 bases separating them. The CDR3 spans 14 residues. The CDR3 region has the DNA TGCAGCGTTGGGAGCGCAGGGACAAGGTACGAGCAGTACTTC. Translating gives CSVGSAGTRYEQYF.

In its sample, this clonotype was seen a few times. The rearrangement links TRBV27 to TRBJ2-7; D possibly corresponds to TRBD2 (6 bases). V was cut by 4 bases and J by 3 bases, with 13 bases left in between. This CDR3 is built from 14 residues. The germline gives CDR1 MNHEY, CDR2 SMNVEV (reference sequence). The chain's CDR3 is CASSWSGRNYEQYF. CDR3 coding DNA: TGTGCCAGCAGTTGGTCCGGGAGAAACTACGAGCAGTACTTC.

The rearrangement links TRBV3-1 to TRBJ2-7, with 7 bases fitting TRBD1. Per the germline V gene, CDR1 is LGHDT and CDR2 is YNNKEL (reference sequence). V gave up 3 bases and J gave up 3 bases; unmatched junction bases: 8. The CDR3 length is 15 residues. In DNA form, the CDR3 reads TGTGCCAGCAGCCATTCGACAGGGAACCTCTACGAGCAGTACTTC. This translates into CASSHSTGNLYEQYF.

The table lists this clonotype with many counts. The chain is built from TRBV6-4 and TRBJ2-7, with D possibly TRBD2 on 6 matching bases. The germline V and J ends were trimmed by 6 bases and 3 bases, with 15 bases remaining between them. The CDR3 spans 14 residues. The V gene's germline CDR1 is MRHNA and CDR2 SNTAGT. CDR3 in amino acids: CASSPGGKLYEQYF. The CDR3, as DNA: TGTGCCAGCAGCCCTGGAGGGAAGCTCTACGAGCAGTACTTC.

This clonotype was counted many times. V gene TRBV7-9 combines with J gene TRBJ1-1; 7 nucleotides align to TRBD1. The CDR3 is 15 amino acids. Looked up from germline, CDR1 is SEHNR and CDR2 is FQNEAQ (reference sequence). The trim removed 2 bases at V and 4 bases at J, leaving 7 bases unmatched. In nucleotides, the CDR3 is TGTGCCAGCAGCTTACAGGGGGGGCAAGGCACTGAAGCTTTCTTT. Its protein is CASSLQGGQGTEAFF.